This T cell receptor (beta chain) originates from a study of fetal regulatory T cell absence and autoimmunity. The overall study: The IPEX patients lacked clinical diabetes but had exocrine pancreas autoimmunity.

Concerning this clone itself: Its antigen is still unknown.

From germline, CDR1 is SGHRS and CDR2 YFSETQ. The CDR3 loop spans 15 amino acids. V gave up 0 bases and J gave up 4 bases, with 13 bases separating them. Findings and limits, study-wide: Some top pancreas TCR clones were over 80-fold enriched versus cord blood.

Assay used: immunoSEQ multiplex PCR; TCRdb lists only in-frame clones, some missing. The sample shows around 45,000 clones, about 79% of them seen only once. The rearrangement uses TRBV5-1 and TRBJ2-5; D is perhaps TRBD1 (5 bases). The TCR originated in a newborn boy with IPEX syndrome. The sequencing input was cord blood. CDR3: CASSLAMGRGETQYF. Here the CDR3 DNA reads TGCGCCAGCAGCTTGGCGATGGGGCGCGGAGAGACCCAGTACTTC. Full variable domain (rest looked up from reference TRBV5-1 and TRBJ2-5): KAGVTQTPRYLIKTRGQQVTLSCSPISGHRSVSWYQQTPGQGLQFLFEYFSETQRNKGNFPGRFSGRQFSNSRSEMNVSTLELGDSALYLCASSLAMGRGETQYFGPGTRLLVL.